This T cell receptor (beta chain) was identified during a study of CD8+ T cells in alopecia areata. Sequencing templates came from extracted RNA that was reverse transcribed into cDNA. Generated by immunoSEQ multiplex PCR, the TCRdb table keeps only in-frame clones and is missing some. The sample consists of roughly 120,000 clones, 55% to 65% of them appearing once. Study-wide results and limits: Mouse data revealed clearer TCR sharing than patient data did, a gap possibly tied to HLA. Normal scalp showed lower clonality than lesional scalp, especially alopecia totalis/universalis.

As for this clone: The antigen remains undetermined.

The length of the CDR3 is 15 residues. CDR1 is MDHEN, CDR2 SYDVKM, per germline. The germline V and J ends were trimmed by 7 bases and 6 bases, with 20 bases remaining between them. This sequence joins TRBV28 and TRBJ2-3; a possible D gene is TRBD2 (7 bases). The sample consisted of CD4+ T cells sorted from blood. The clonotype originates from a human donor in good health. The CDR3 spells CASKRGGASRDTQYF. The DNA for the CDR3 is TGTGCCAGCAAAAGAGGGGGGGCTTCCAGGGATACGCAGTATTTT.